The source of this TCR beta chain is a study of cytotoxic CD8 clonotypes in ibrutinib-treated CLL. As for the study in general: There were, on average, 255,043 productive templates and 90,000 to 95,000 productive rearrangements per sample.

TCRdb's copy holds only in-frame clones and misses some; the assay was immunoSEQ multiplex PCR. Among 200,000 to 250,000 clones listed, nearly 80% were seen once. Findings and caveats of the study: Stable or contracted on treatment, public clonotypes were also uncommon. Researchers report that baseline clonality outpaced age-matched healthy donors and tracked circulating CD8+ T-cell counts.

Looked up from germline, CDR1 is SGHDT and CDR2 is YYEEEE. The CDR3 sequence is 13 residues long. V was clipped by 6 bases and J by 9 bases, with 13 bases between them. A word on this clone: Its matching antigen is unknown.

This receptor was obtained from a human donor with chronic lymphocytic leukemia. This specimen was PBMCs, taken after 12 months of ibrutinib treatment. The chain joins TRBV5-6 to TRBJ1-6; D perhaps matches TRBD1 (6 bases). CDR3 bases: TGTGCCAGCACCTCACAGGGTGGTTCACCCCTCCACTTT. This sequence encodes CASTSQGGSPLHF.